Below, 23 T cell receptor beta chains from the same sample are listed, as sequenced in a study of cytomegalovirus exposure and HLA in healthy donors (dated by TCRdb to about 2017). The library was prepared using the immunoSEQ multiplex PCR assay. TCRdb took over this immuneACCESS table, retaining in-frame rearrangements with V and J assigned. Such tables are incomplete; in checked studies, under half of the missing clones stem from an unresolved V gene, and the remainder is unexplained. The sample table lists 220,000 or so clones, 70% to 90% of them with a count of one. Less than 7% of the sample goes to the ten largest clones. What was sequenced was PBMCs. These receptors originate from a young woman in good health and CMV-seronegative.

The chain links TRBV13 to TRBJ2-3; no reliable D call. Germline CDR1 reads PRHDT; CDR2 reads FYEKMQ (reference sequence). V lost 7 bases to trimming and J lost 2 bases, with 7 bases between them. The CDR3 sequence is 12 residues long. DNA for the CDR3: TGTGCCAGCATGGCCTACACAGATACGCAGTATTTT. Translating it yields CASMAYTDTQYF.

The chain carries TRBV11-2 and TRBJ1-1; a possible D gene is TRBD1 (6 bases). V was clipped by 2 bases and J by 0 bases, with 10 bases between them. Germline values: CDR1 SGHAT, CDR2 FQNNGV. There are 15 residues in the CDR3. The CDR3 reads CASSLKGTLNTEAFF. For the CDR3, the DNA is TGTGCCAGCAGCTTAAAGGGGACACTGAACACTGAAGCTTTCTTT.

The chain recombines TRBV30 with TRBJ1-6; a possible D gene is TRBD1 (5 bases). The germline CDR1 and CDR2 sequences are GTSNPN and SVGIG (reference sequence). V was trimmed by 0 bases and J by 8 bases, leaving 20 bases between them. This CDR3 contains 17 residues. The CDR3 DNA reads TGTGCCTGGAGTGTCCTATTCCCGGGACGGGGCTATTCACCCCTCCACTTT. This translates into CAWSVLFPGRGYSPLHF.

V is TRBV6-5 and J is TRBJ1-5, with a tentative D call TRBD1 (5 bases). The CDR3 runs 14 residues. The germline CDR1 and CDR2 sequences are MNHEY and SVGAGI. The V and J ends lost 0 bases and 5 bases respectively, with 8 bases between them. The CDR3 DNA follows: TGTGCCAGCAGTTACTCTGAGGGGTATCAGCCCCAGCATTTT. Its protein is CASSYSEGYQPQHF.

CDR3 sequence: CASRRDSDYNEQFF. In DNA, the CDR3 is TGTGCCAGCAGACGGGACTCAGACTACAATGAGCAGTTCTTC. This chain uses TRBV6-5 with TRBJ2-1; a weak D match, TRBD2 (6 bases). Germline V CDR1 and CDR2: MNHEY, SVGAGI. This CDR3 contains 14 residues. The V gene lost 6 bases and the J gene lost 3 bases, with 12 bases spanning the gap.

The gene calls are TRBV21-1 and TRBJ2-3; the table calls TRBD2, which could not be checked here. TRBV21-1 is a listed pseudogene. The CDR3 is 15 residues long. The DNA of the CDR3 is TGTGCCAGCAGCTCTCCGGGAGGGGACGCAGATACGCAGTATTTT. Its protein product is CASSSPGGDADTQYF.

CDR3 loop: CASSYPSGGPNTGELFF. CDR3 sequence (DNA): TGCGCCAGCAGCTACCCCTCGGGGGGCCCAAACACCGGGGAGCTGTTTTTT. The gene calls are TRBV5-1 and TRBJ2-2; possibly TRBD2 for D (7 bases). This CDR3 is built from 17 residues. V was clipped by 3 bases and J by 2 bases, with 17 bases between them. The V gene's germline CDR1 is SGHRS and CDR2 YFSETQ.

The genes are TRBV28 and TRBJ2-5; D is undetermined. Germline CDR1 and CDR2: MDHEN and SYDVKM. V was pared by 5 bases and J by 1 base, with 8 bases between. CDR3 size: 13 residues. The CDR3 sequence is CASSVSFQETQYF. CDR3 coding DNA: TGTGCCAGCAGTGTTTCCTTCCAAGAGACCCAGTACTTC. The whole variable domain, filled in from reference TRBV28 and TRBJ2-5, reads DVKVTQSSRYLVKRTGEKVFLECVQDMDHENMFWYRQDPGLGLRLIYFSYDVKMKEKGDIPEGYSVSREKKERFSLILESASTNQTSMYLCASSVSFQETQYFGPGTRLLVL.

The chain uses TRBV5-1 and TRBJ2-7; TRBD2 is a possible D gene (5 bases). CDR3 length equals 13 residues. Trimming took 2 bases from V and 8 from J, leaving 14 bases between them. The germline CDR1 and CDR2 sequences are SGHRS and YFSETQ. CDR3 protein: CASSLEPSGKQYF. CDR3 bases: TGCGCCAGCAGCTTAGAACCCAGCGGCAAGCAGTACTTC.

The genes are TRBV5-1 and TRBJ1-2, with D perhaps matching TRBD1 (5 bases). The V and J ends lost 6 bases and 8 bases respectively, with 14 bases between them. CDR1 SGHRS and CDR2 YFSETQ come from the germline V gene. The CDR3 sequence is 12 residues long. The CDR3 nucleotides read TGCGCCAGCACCTCTCCAGGGAAGGGCTACACCTTC. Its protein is CASTSPGKGYTF. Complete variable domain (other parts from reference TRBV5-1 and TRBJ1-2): KAGVTQTPRYLIKTRGQQVTLSCSPISGHRSVSWYQQTPGQGLQFLFEYFSETQRNKGNFPGRFSGRQFSNSRSEMNVSTLELGDSALYLCASTSPGKGYTFGSGTRLTVV.

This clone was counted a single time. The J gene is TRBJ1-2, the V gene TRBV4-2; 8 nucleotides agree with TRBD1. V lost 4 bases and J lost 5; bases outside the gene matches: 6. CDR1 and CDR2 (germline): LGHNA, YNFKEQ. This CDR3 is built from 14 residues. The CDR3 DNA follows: TGTGCCAGCAGCCGATCAGGGGGCACATATGGCTACACCTTC. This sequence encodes CASSRSGGTYGYTF.

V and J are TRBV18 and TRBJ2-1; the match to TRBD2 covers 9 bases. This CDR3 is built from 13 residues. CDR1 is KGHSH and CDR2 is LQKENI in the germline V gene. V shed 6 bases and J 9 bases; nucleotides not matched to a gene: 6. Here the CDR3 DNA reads TGTGCCAGCTCGGGGACTAGCCACGGTGAGCAGTTCTTC. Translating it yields CASSGTSHGEQFF. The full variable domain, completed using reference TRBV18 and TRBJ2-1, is NAGVMQNPRHLVRRRGQEARLRCSPMKGHSHVYWYRQLPEEGLKFMVYLQKENIIDESGMPKERFSAEFPKEGPSILRIQQVVRGDSAAYFCASSGTSHGEQFFGPGTRLTVL.

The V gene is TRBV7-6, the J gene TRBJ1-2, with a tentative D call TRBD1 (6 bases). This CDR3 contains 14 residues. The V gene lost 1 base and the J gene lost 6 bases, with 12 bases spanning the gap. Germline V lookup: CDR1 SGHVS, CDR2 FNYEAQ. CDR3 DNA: TGTGCCAGCAGCTTAGGGGCAGGGGTAGATGGCTACACCTTC. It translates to CASSLGAGVDGYTF.

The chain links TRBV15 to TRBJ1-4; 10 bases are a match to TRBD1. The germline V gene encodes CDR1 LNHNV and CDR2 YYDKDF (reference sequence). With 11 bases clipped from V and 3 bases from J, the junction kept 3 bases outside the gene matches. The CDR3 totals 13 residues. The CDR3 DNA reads TGTGCCGCGGGGACAGGGGCTAATGAAAAACTGTTTTTT. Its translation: CAAGTGANEKLFF.

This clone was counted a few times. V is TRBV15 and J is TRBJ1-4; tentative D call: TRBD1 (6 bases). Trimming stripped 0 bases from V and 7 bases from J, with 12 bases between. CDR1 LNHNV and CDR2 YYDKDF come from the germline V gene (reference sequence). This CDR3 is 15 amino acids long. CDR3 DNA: TGTGCCACCAGCAGAGAAGCAGGGGTTAGTGAAAAACTGTTTTTT. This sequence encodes CATSREAGVSEKLFF.

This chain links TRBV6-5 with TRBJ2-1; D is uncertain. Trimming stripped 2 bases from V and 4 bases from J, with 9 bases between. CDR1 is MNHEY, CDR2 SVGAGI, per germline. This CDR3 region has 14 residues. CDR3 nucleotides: TGTGCCAGCAGTTACACAGCGCTGTACAATGAGCAGTTCTTC. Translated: CASSYTALYNEQFF.

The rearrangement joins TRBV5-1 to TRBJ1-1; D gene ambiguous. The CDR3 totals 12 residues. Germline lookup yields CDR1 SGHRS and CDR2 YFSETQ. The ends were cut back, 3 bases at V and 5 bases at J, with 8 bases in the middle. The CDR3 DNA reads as TGCGCCAGCAGCTCCTCGGGGACTGAAGCTTTCTTT. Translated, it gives CASSSSGTEAFF.

CDR3 in DNA: TGCGCCAGCAGCTTGGCACCGGGGGACTCTGGAAACACCATATATTTT. Protein: CASSLAPGDSGNTIYF. The V call is TRBV5-1, the J call TRBJ1-3; a weak D match, TRBD1 (5 bases). The V end was cut by 0 bases, the J end by 0 bases, with 10 bases between. The CDR3 is 16 amino acids. The germline V gene encodes CDR1 SGHRS and CDR2 YFSETQ. The variable domain in full, with the rest retrieved from reference TRBV5-1 and TRBJ1-3, is KAGVTQTPRYLIKTRGQQVTLSCSPISGHRSVSWYQQTPGQGLQFLFEYFSETQRNKGNFPGRFSGRQFSNSRSEMNVSTLELGDSALYLCASSLAPGDSGNTIYFGEGSWLTVV.

The CDR3 DNA is TGTGCCAGTAGTATAGGTGTGGGGCAAGAGACCCAGTACTTC. It yields the protein CASSIGVGQETQYF. The chain couples TRBV19 to TRBJ2-5; no definite D call. Germline CDR1 reads LNHDA; CDR2 reads SQIVND (reference sequence). The CDR3 runs to 14 residues. Trimming took off 1 base at V and 2 bases at J, with 8 bases between the two ends.

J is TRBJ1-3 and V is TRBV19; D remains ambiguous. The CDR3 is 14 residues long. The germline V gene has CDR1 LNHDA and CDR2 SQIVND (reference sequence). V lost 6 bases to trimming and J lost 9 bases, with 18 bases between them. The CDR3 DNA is TGTGCCAGTAGCGACACCGCGGGAAGAGGCACCATATATTTT. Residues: CASSDTAGRGTIYF.

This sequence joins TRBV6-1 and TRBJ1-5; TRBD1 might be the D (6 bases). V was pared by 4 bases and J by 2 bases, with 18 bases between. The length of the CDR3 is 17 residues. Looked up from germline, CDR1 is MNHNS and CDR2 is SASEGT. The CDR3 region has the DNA TGTGCCAGCAGTGGATACCGGGACCCAGGGGGCAATCAGCCCCAGCATTTT. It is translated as CASSGYRDPGGNQPQHF.

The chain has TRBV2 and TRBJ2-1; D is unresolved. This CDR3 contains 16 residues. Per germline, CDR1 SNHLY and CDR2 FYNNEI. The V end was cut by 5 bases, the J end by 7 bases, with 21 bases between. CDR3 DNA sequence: TGTGCCAGCAGTCCCCGAGCACGGGTCGCCACAAATGAGCAGTTCTTC. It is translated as CASSPRARVATNEQFF.

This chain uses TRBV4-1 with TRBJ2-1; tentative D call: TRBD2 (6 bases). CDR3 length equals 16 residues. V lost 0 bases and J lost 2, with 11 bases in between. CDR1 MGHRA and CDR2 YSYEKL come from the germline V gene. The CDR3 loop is CASSQDLALTYNEQFF. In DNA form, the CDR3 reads TGCGCCAGCAGCCAAGATCTAGCGCTGACCTACAATGAGCAGTTCTTC.